Presented here are 18 T cell receptor beta chains from one specimen sequenced in a study of T cell responses to AZD1222 COVID-19 vaccine. The repertoire was sequenced with immunoSEQ multiplex PCR; TCRdb's copy has only in-frame clones and lacks some. The sample contains about 110,000 clones, about 88% of which appear only once. The sequences come from peripheral blood, collected on day 0 of AZD1222 vaccination. The origin of the receptors is an adult in good health.

A single count supports this clone. The chain recombines TRBV28 with TRBJ1-6, with 9 positions matching TRBD1. Trimming at V came to 5 bases and at J to 9 bases, leaving 2 bases not matched to a gene. The germline V gene has CDR1 MDHEN and CDR2 SYDVKM. The CDR3 spans 13 residues. CDR3: CASSRTGASPLHF. DNA of the CDR3: TGTGCCAGCAGTCGGACAGGGGCTTCACCCCTCCACTTT.

The rearrangement links TRBV15 to TRBJ1-2, with a weak D call TRBD1 (6 bases). Germline V gene sequence: CDR1 LNHNV, CDR2 YYDKDF (reference sequence). CDR3 length: 15 amino acids. V shed 6 bases and J shed 1 base, with 15 bases lying between them. The CDR3 region has the DNA TGTGCCACCAGTGAAAAGAGGGGGAATAACTATGGCTACACCTTC. Protein sequence: CATSEKRGNNYGYTF.

The chain joins TRBV11-2 to TRBJ2-1; 7 bases are shared with TRBD1. This CDR3 is built from 14 residues. CDR1 is SGHAT, CDR2 FQNNGV, per germline. With V trimmed by 4 bases and J by 13 bases, 13 bases remained unmatched. The CDR3 reads CASSSRTGSRLQFF. DNA of the CDR3: TGTGCCAGCAGCTCCCGGACAGGAAGCCGTTTACAGTTCTTC.

The chain has TRBV18 and TRBJ2-7, with 8 bases that match TRBD1. V shed 6 bases and J 3 bases; nucleotides not matched to a gene: 10. The CDR3 extends over 15 amino acids. Germline V CDR1 and CDR2: KGHSH, LQKENI. CDR3 DNA: TGTGCCAGCTCCCTCTCAGGGGGCCGAAACTACGAGCAGTACTTC. Protein: CASSLSGGRNYEQYF.

DNA of the CDR3: TGTGCCAGCAGCCCCGGGACAGGGATTCAGCCCCAGCATTTT. Protein sequence: CASSPGTGIQPQHF. This chain connects TRBV27 to TRBJ1-5; 9 bases map to TRBD1. From germline, CDR1 is MNHEY and CDR2 SMNVEV (reference sequence). With V trimmed by 6 bases and J by 6 bases, 6 bases remained unmatched. This CDR3 has 14 residues.

This clone was detected only a few times. This chain connects TRBV4-2 to TRBJ1-1, with D perhaps TRBD1 (6 bases). The germline gives CDR1 LGHNA, CDR2 YNFKEQ. V was pared by 0 bases and J by 4 bases, with 6 bases between. This CDR3 has 13 residues. The CDR3 DNA follows: TGTGCCAGCAGCCAAGACAGGGGCACTGAAGCTTTCTTT. It specifies CASSQDRGTEAFF.

This clone was counted only a few times. The rearrangement links TRBV14 to TRBJ1-2; no clear D gene. The germline V and J ends were trimmed by 4 bases and 3 bases, with 15 bases remaining between them. CDR1 and CDR2 (germline): SGHDN, FVKESK. This CDR3 contains 15 residues. The CDR3 DNA reads as TGTGCCAGCAGCCTTTATATAGGCTGGTACTATGGCTACACCTTC. The encoded protein is CASSLYIGWYYGYTF.

The rearrangement links TRBV18 to TRBJ2-2; D perhaps matches TRBD1 (6 bases). V lost 3 bases to trimming and J lost 4 bases, with 12 bases between them. In germline, CDR1 is KGHSH, CDR2 LQKENI. CDR3 length: 15 amino acids. The CDR3 reads CASSPLTGATGELFF. The CDR3 DNA follows: TGTGCCAGCTCACCCCTGACAGGAGCCACCGGGGAGCTGTTTTTT.

Points on this clone: One end of the junction fails to match germline, which may point to a read error. The chain's CDR3 is CACSGQEVSYEQYF. The CDR3 DNA sequence: TGTGCCTGCAGTGGCCAGGAAGTTTCCTACGAGCAGTACTTC. The chain links TRBV30 to TRBJ2-7, with D uncertain. The CDR3 sequence is 14 residues long. The germline V gene encodes CDR1 GTSNPN and CDR2 SVGIG (reference sequence).

The chain recombines TRBV10-1 with TRBJ2-1; 7 positions agree with TRBD2. This CDR3 comprises 14 residues. The junction had 2 bases not matched to a gene; V was cut back by 3 bases and J by 3 bases. Germline values: CDR1 WNHNN, CDR2 SYGVQD (reference sequence). CDR3 DNA: TGCGCCAGCAGTGATCGGGGGGACTACAATGAGCAGTTCTTC. It specifies CASSDRGDYNEQFF.

The chain recombines TRBV19 with TRBJ1-6, with 7 bases aligning to TRBD1. Germline V gene data show CDR1 as LNHDA and CDR2 as SQIVND (reference sequence). This CDR3 comprises 14 residues. V lost 5 bases to trimming and J lost 5 bases; unmatched junction nucleotides: 3. The CDR3 nucleotides read TGTGCCAGTAGTCTCGACAGGGATAATTCACCCCTCCACTTT. It yields the protein CASSLDRDNSPLHF.

CDR3: CASSVAGTGGELFF. CDR3 nucleotides: TGTGCCAGCAGCGTAGCCGGCACGGGCGGGGAGCTGTTTTTT. The chain links TRBV9 to TRBJ2-2; D unclear. Per germline, CDR1 SGDLS and CDR2 YYNGEE. The CDR3 runs to 14 residues. V dropped 0 bases and J dropped 7 bases, with 10 bases sitting between them. The whole variable domain, remainder taken from reference TRBV9 and TRBJ2-2, is DSGVTQTPKHLITATGQRVTLRCSPRSGDLSVYWYQQSLDQGLQFLIQYYNGEERAKGNILERFSAQQFPDLHSELNLSSLELGDSALYFCASSVAGTGGELFFGEGSRLTVL.

This clone showed up just once. The V and J genes are TRBV5-1 and TRBJ1-1; D unclear. The CDR3 has 13 residues. Trimming pared 5 bases from V and 1 base from J, leaving 9 bases between. Germline V lookup: CDR1 SGHRS, CDR2 YFSETQ. CDR3 amino acids: CASRIAKNTEAFF. The CDR3 DNA reads TGCGCCAGCAGGATCGCAAAGAACACTGAAGCTTTCTTT.

This chain links TRBV5-1 with TRBJ1-2; no firm D call. Germline lookup yields CDR1 SGHRS and CDR2 YFSETQ. V was pared by 0 bases and J by 2 bases, with 11 bases between. CDR3 size: 15 residues. The CDR3: CASSLGSLSNYGYTF. CDR3 DNA: TGCGCCAGCAGCTTGGGTAGTTTGTCCAACTATGGCTACACCTTC.

This chain joins TRBV4-1 and TRBJ2-3, with D possibly TRBD2 on 6 matching bases. The V end lost 0 bases, the J end lost 2 bases, and 12 bases lay between the germline ends. Germline V gene lookup returns CDR1 MGHRA and CDR2 YSYEKL. The length of the CDR3 is 16 residues. CDR3 region: CASSQDFGGNTDTQYF. The CDR3 coding sequence is TGCGCCAGCAGCCAAGATTTTGGCGGGAACACAGATACGCAGTATTTT.

The CDR3, as DNA: TGTGCCAGCCAGATCCAGGGGAATCAGCCCCAGCATTTT. Translating it yields CASQIQGNQPQHF. V and J are TRBV19 and TRBJ1-5; D is possibly TRBD1 (6 bases). Germline V gene sequence: CDR1 LNHDA, CDR2 SQIVND (reference sequence). The CDR3 contains 13 residues. The V end lost 9 bases, the J end lost 4 bases, and 13 bases lay between the germline ends.

The rearrangement links TRBV4-1 to TRBJ1-2; D is possibly TRBD1 (5 bases). Germline CDR1 and CDR2: MGHRA and YSYEKL. V shed 4 bases and J shed 2 bases, with 17 bases lying between them. CDR3 length: 16 residues. The CDR3 protein is CASSRAPTVLNYGYTF. CDR3 bases: TGCGCCAGCAGCCGGGCGCCGACAGTGTTGAACTATGGCTACACCTTC.

V usage is TRBV29-1 and J usage is TRBJ2-7; no reliable D call. Germline V CDR1 and CDR2: SQVTM, ANQGSEA. V shed 4 bases and J shed 7 bases, with 8 bases lying between them. CDR3 length: 10 amino acids. DNA for the CDR3: TGCAGCGTTGCGAAAGGGGAGCAGTACTTC. Residues: CSVAKGEQYF.